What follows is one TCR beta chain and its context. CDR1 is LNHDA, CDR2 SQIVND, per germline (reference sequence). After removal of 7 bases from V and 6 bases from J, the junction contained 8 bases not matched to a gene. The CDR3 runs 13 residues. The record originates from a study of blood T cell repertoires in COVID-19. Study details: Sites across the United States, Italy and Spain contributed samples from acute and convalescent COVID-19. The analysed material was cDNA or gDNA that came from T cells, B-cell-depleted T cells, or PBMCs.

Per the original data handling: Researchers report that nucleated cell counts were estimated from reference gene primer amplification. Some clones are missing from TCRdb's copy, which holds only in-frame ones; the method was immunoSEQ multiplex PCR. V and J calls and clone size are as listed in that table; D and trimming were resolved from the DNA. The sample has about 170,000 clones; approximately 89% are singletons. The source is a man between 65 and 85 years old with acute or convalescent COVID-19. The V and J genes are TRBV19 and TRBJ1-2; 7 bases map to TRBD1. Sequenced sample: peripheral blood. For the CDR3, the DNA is TGTGCCAGTACCCCGGGACAGAGGGATGGCTACACCTTC. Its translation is CASTPGQRDGYTF.